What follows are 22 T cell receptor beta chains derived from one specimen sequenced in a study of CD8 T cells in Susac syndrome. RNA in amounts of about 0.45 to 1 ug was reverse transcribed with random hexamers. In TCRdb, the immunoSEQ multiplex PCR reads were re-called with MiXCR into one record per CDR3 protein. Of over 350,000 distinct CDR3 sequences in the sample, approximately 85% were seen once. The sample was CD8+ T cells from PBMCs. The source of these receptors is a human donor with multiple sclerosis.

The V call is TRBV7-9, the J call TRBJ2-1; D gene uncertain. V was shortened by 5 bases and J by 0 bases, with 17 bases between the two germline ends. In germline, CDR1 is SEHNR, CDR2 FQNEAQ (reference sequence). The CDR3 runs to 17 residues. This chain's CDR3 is CASSPRLDSDSYNEQFF. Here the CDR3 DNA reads TGTGCCAGCAGCCCGCGGCTGGATTCGGACTCCTACAATGAGCAGTTCTTC. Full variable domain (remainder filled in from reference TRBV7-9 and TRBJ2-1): DTGVSQNPRHKITKRGQNVTFRCDPISEHNRLYWYRQTLGQGPEFLTYFQNEAQLEKSRLLSDRFSAERPKGSFSTLEIQRTEQGDSAMYLCASSPRLDSDSYNEQFFGPGTRLTVL.

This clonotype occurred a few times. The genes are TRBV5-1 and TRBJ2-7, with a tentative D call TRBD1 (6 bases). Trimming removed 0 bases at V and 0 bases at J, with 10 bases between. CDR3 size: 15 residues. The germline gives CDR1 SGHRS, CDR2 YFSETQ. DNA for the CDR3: TGCGCCAGCAGCTTGGGACAGGCTTCCTCCTACGAGCAGTACTTC. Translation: CASSLGQASSYEQYF.

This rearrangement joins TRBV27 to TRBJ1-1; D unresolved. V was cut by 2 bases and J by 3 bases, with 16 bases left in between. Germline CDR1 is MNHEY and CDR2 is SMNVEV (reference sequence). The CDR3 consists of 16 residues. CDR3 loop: CASSLLRETRDTEAFF. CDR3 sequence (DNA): TGTGCCAGCAGTTTACTTAGGGAGACTAGGGACACTGAAGCTTTCTTT.

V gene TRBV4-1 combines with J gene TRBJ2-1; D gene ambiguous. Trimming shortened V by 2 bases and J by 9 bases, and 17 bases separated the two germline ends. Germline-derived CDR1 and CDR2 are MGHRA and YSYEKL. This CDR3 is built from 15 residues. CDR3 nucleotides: TGCGCCAGCAGCCAAACCCAGATTCAGGCCCGTGAGCAGTTCTTC. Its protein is CASSQTQIQAREQFF.

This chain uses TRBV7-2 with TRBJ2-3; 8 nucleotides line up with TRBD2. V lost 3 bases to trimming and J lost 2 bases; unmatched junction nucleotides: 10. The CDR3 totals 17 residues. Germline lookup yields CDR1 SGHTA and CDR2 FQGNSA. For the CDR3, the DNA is TGTGCCAGCAGCTTCCCGGAGGATAGCGGGGCCACAGATACGCAGTATTTT. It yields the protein CASSFPEDSGATDTQYF.

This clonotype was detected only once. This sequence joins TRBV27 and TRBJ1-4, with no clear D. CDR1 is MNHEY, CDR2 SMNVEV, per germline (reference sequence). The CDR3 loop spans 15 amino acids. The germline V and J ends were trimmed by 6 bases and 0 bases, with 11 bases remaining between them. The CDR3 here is CASSEPGTTNEKLFF. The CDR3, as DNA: TGTGCCAGCAGCGAACCCGGGACAACTAATGAAAAACTGTTTTTT.

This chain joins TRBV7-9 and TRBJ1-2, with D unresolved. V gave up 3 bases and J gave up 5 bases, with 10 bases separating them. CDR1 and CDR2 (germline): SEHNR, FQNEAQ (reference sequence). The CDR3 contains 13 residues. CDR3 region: CASSFNSGYGYTF. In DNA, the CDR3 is TGTGCCAGCAGCTTCAATTCTGGGTATGGCTACACCTTC.

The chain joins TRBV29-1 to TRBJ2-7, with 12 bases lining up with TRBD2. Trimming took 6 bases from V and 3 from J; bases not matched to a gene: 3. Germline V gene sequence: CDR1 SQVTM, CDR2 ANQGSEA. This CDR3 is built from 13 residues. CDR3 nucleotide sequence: TGCAGCGTGGCGACTAGCGGGAGCTACGAGCAGTACTTC. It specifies CSVATSGSYEQYF.

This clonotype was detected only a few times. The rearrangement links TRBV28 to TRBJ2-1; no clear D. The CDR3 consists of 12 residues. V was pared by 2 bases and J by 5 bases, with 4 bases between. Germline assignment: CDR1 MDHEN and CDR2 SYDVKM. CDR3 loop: CASSLEDNEQFF. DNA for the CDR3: TGTGCCAGCAGTTTAGAAGACAATGAGCAGTTCTTC. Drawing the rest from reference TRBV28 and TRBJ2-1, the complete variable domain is DVKVTQSSRYLVKRTGEKVFLECVQDMDHENMFWYRQDPGLGLRLIYFSYDVKMKEKGDIPEGYSVSREKKERFSLILESASTNQTSMYLCASSLEDNEQFFGPGTRLTVL.

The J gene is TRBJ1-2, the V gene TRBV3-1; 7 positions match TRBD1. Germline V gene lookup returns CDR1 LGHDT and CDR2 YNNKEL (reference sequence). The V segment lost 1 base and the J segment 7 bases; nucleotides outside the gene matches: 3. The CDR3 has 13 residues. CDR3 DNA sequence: TGTGCCAGCAGCCAAGTAACAGGGGTTGGCTACACCTTC. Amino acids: CASSQVTGVGYTF.

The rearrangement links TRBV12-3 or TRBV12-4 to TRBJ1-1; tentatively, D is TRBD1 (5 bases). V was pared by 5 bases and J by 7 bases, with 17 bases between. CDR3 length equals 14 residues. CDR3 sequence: CASSTPQGSHEAFF. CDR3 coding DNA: TGTGCCAGCAGTACACCTCAGGGTTCCCATGAAGCTTTCTTT.

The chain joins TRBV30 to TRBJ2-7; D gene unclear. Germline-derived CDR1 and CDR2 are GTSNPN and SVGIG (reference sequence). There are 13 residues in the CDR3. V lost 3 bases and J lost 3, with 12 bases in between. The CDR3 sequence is CAWSGREGYEQYF. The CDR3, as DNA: TGTGCCTGGAGCGGAAGGGAAGGCTACGAGCAGTACTTC. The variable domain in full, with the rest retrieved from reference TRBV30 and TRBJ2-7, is SQTIHQWPATLVQPVGSPLSLECTVEGTSNPNLYWYRQAAGRGLQLLFYSVGIGQISSEVPQNLSASRPQDRQFILSSKKLLLSDSGFYLCAWSGREGYEQYFGPGTRLTVT.

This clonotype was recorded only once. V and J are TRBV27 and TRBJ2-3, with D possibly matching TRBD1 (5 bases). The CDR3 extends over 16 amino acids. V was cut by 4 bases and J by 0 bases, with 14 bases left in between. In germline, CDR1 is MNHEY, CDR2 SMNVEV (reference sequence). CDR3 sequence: CASSSPAGSSTDTQYF. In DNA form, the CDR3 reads TGTGCCAGCAGTTCCCCGGCAGGGTCGAGCACAGATACGCAGTATTTT.

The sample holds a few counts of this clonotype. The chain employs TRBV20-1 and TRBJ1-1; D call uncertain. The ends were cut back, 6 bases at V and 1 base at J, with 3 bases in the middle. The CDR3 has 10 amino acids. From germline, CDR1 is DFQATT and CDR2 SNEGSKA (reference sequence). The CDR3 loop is CSAKNTEAFF. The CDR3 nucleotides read TGCAGTGCAAAGAACACTGAAGCTTTCTTT.

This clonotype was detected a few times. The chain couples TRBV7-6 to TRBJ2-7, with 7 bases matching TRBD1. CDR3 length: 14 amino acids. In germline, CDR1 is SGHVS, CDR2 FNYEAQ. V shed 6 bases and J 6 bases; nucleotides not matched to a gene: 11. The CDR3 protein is CASSPLRQGPEQYF. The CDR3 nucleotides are TGTGCCAGCAGTCCCCTGAGACAGGGCCCCGAGCAGTACTTC.

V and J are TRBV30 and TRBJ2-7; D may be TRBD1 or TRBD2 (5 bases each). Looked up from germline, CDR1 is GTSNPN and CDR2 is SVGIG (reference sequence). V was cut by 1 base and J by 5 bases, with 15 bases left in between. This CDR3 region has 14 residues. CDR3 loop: CAWSALGDTHEQYF. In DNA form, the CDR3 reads TGTGCCTGGAGTGCGTTGGGGGATACGCACGAGCAGTACTTC.

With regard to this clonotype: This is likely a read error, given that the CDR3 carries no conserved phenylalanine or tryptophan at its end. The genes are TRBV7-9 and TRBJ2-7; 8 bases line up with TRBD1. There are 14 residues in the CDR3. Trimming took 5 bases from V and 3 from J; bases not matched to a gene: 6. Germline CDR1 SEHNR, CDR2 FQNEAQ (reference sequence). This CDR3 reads CASSMTGDDYEQYL. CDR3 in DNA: TGTGCCAGCAGCATGACAGGGGACGACTACGAGCAGTACTTG.

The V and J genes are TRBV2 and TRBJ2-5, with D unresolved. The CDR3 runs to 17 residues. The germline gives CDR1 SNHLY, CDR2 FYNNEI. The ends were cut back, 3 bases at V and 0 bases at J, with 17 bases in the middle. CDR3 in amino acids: CASSDPDRPAYQETQYF. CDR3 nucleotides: TGTGCCAGCAGTGACCCCGACCGACCAGCCTACCAAGAGACCCAGTACTTC.

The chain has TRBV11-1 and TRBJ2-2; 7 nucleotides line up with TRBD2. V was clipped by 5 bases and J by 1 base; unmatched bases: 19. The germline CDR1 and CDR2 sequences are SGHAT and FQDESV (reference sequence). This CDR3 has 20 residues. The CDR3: CASSPLGLTGAVENTGELFF. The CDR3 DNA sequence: TGTGCCAGCAGCCCTTTGGGACTAACGGGAGCGGTCGAGAACACCGGGGAGCTGTTTTTT.

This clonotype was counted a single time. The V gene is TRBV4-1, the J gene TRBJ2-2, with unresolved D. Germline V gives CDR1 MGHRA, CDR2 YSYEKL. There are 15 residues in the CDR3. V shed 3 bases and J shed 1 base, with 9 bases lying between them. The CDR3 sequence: CASSHGRRNTGELFF. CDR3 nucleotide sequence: TGCGCCAGCAGCCACGGGCGCAGGAACACCGGGGAGCTGTTTTTT.

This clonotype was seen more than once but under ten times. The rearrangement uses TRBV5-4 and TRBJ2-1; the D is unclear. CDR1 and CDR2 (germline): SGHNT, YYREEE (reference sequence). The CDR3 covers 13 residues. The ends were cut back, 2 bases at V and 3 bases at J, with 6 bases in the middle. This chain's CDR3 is CASSFSNYNEQFF. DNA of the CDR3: TGTGCCAGCAGCTTTTCTAACTACAATGAGCAGTTCTTC.

In DNA form, the CDR3 reads TGTGCCACCAGCACAGGCGGACAGGGCCATGGCACAGATACGCAGTATTTT. This gives the protein CATSTGGQGHGTDTQYF. The chain couples TRBV15 to TRBJ2-3; 8 bases align to TRBD1. J was trimmed by 1 base and V by 4 bases; bases with no gene match: 10. Germline V lookup: CDR1 LNHNV, CDR2 YYDKDF (reference sequence). The CDR3 is 17 residues long.